A selection of T cell receptor beta chains follows, all from one sample in a study of blood T cell repertoires in COVID-19. Profiling relied on immunoSEQ multiplex PCR, and the TCRdb table lists in-frame clones only, not all of them. The sample lists 150,000 to 200,000 clones; roughly four fifths were seen once. Sequenced material: peripheral blood. The origin of the receptors is a man between 65 and 79 years old who had recovered from COVID-19. CDR3s include the opening cysteine and the closing phenylalanine or tryptophan. The order of the fields is J gene, clone size, V gene, D gene, CDR3 protein, CDR3 DNA. A D gene is named only where the DNA matches it firmly. The size entry is marked missing in some rows and otherwise reads once, few, many or a size class.

TRBJ2-7 once TRBV15 TRBD1 CATSPDRGRHEQYF TGTGCCACCAGCCCCGACAGGGGCCGTCACGAGCAGTACTTC
TRBJ2-5 once TRBV3-1/TRBV3-2 . CASSQGFELRETQYF TGTGCCAGCAGCCAAGGATTCGAGCTTCGGGAGACCCAGTACTTC
TRBJ2-3 . TRBV18 TRBD2 CASSHRAGDTDTQYF TGTGCCAGCTCACACAGAGCGGGGGACACAGATACGCAGTATTTT
TRBJ2-7 many TRBV6-5 . CASSYHGSVEQYF TGTGCCAGCAGTTACCACGGTTCGGTCGAGCAGTACTTC
TRBJ2-2 . TRBV18 TRBD2 CASSMTSLNTGELFF TGTGCCAGCTCAATGACTAGCCTGAACACCGGGGAGCTGTTTTTT
TRBJ1-1 . TRBV15 . CATSRVKGGGTEAFF TGTGCCACCAGCAGAGTGAAGGGAGGGGGCACTGAAGCTTTCTTT
TRBJ1-1 . TRBV19 . CATKSPGLMYTEAFF TGTGCCACCAAATCCCCGGGTTTAATGTACACTGAAGCTTTCTTT
TRBJ2-3 . TRBV15 TRBD2 CATSRGGLAQDTQYF TGTGCCACCAGCAGGGGGGGACTAGCGCAAGATACGCAGTATTTT
TRBJ2-3 . TRBV25-1 . CASRAPGGTQYF TGTGCCAGCAGGGCCCCGGGTGGTACGCAGTATTTT
TRBJ2-7 . TRBV27 . CASSPPSYEQYF TGTGCCAGCAGCCCCCCGAGCTACGAGCAGTACTTC
TRBJ2-3 . TRBV29-1 TRBD2 CSVESSSGDTQYF TGCAGCGTTGAATCGTCTAGCGGAGATACGCAGTATTTT
TRBJ2-7 . TRBV18 TRBD1 CASSPPGTGQREQYF TGTGCCAGCTCACCGCCCGGGACAGGGCAAAGAGAGCAGTACTTC
TRBJ2-7 . TRBV19 . CASSAARRNEQYF TGTGCCAGTAGTGCGGCACGGCGAAACGAGCAGTACTTC
TRBJ2-1 . TRBV11-2 TRBD1 CASSLEGQGSNEQFF TGTGCCAGCAGCTTAGAGGGACAGGGGTCAAATGAGCAGTTCTTC
TRBJ2-7 . TRBV4-1 . CASSQGRSYEQYF TGCGCCAGCAGCCAAGGGAGGTCCTACGAGCAGTACTTC